This TCR beta chain came from a study of T-cell memory formation after mild COVID-19. Background on the study: Largely, the TCR clusters proved donor specific.

Study outcomes and limitations: Cross-reactive memory seemingly joined, as some responding clones were found in pre-infection memory. Those CD4+ clones that contracted were mainly in CM and EM (CD8+ ones in EMRA).

The CDR3 extends over 16 amino acids. The germline CDR1 and CDR2 sequences are LGHNA and YSLEER. Trimming pared 0 bases from V and 4 bases from J, leaving 14 bases between. TCRdb analysed the 5' RACE reads with MiXCR anew, one entry per CDR3 protein. The repertoire holds around 320,000 distinct CDR3 sequences, with roughly 21% as singletons. A remark on this clonotype: Its antigen remains unknown.

The rearrangement joins TRBV4-3 to TRBJ2-3; tentative D call: TRBD2 (5 bases). The sample was PBMCs or a T cell subset sorted from them (not recorded which). This clonotype was sampled from a man between 18 and 35 years old who had mild COVID-19 (a few samples of this study predate the infection). Cell type and time point are not known. This chain's CDR3 is CASSQDPYSAADTQYF. The CDR3 DNA reads as TGCGCCAGCAGCCAAGACCCCTATAGCGCGGCAGATACGCAGTATTTT.